This T cell receptor (beta chain) was recovered during a study of blood T cell repertoires in COVID-19. Study at large: Donors in the United States, Italy and Spain gave samples during acute or convalescent COVID-19. T cells, B-cell-depleted T cells, or PBMCs supplied cDNA or gDNA.

Assignments of participants to cohorts depended upon their own reported clinical history. In the 2 weeks before study entry, exposed participants met a COVID-19 case, which was PCR-confirmed or clinician-diagnosed. Here immunoSEQ multiplex PCR was the method, and the copy in TCRdb shows in-frame clones only, minus some. The sample lists about 250,000 clones; roughly 81% were seen once. This sequence originates from a woman aged 45-59 years who had been exposed to COVID-19. Sequenced: PBMCs or T cells enriched from blood (not recorded which).

Written as DNA, the CDR3 is TGTGCCACCAGCAGAGACCCAGGGGGATTGTCAGATACGCAGTATTTT. Translated: CATSRDPGGLSDTQYF. The chain couples TRBV15 to TRBJ2-3, with 7 positions matching TRBD1. Germline V lookup: CDR1 LNHNV, CDR2 YYDKDF (reference sequence). The CDR3 runs 16 residues. The J segment lost 4 bases and the V segment lost 0 bases, leaving 7 bases of the junction unmatched. Variable domain in full (rest from reference TRBV15 and TRBJ2-3): DAMVIQNPRYQVTQFGKPVTLSCSQTLNHNVMYWYQQKSSQAPKLLFHYYDKDFNNEADTPDNFQSRRPNTSFCFLDIRSPGLGDTAMYLCATSRDPGGLSDTQYFGPGTRLTVL.